Presented here are 16 T cell receptor beta chains from one specimen sequenced in a study of T cell repertoires in cytomegalovirus infection (dated by TCRdb to about 2019). Instrument on record: Illumina HiSeq 1500. In TCRdb, the public reads were trimmed at Q25 with fastp and aligned with MiXCR, with productive beta chains retained. Here each entry gathers all rows of one CDR3 protein and keeps the most common genes and DNA. In all, the sample holds 200,000 to 300,000 distinct CDR3 sequences, and around 12% of those were seen once. The ten most abundant clones make up approximately 1.8% of the sample. The material sequenced was PBMCs. The receptors come from a human donor in good health (CMV status not recorded). Some clones in this sample may be carry-over from other donors' samples.

This clonotype was detected many times. This sequence joins TRBV11-3 and TRBJ2-1; D gene ambiguous. The germline V gene encodes CDR1 SGHNT and CDR2 YENEEA. The germline V and J ends were trimmed by 1 base and 6 bases, with 7 bases remaining between them. The CDR3 extends over 13 amino acids. CDR3 coding DNA: TGTGCCAGCAGCTTAGGCCCAGGCAATGAGCAGTTCTTC. Its protein is CASSLGPGNEQFF.

This clonotype was counted at least ten times. The J gene is TRBJ2-5, the V gene TRBV7-2; 8 bases are a match to TRBD2. CDR3 size: 16 residues. Trimming at V came to 5 bases and at J to 4 bases, leaving 12 bases not matched to a gene. CDR1 is SGHTA, CDR2 FQGNSA, per germline. As DNA, the CDR3 is TGTGCCAGCAGCCCCGGGGGGGGGTCGAAGGGAGAGACCCAGTACTTC. Amino acids: CASSPGGGSKGETQYF.

This clonotype has at least ten counts. The chain recombines TRBV7-2 with TRBJ2-1; TRBD2 matches 14 bases. The germline CDR1 and CDR2 sequences are SGHTA and FQGNSA. The junction had 5 bases not matched to a gene; V was cut back by 4 bases and J by 9 bases. The CDR3 is 15 residues long. The chain's CDR3 is CASSSGLAGEGEQFF. DNA for the CDR3: TGTGCCAGCAGCTCGGGACTAGCGGGAGAGGGTGAGCAGTTCTTC.

In its sample, this clonotype was seen many times. The chain couples TRBV5-1 to TRBJ1-3; D ambiguous. V lost 1 base and J lost 0, with 14 bases in between. Per germline, CDR1 SGHRS and CDR2 YFSETQ. The CDR3 length is 17 residues. CDR3 residues: CASSLRTAASSGNTIYF. The CDR3 nucleotides are TGCGCCAGCAGCTTGAGGACGGCGGCGAGCTCTGGAAACACCATATATTTT.

This clonotype was observed a handful of times. The chain uses TRBV29-1 and TRBJ2-5; D not resolved. This CDR3 comprises 12 residues. Trimming cost V 4 bases and J 2 bases, with 8 bases left between them. From germline, CDR1 is SQVTM and CDR2 ANQGSEA. CDR3 sequence reads: CSVVELQETQYF. DNA for the CDR3: TGCAGCGTTGTAGAGCTACAAGAGACCCAGTACTTC.

To note about this clonotype: Germline and junction disagree at one end, which may indicate a read error. V gene TRBV19 combines with J gene TRBJ2-1; D may be TRBD2 (6 bases). The V gene's germline CDR1 is LNHDA and CDR2 SQIVND (reference sequence). The CDR3 covers 18 residues. The CDR3 region is CASSIRGRRDVGYNEQLF. CDR3 DNA: TGTGCCAGTAGTATTAGGGGCCGGCGGGATGTGGGGTACAATGAGCAGCTCTTC.

This clonotype was detected only a few times. The V call is TRBV2, the J call TRBJ1-2; D call uncertain. V was cut by 2 bases and J by 7 bases, with 11 bases left in between. Germline lookup yields CDR1 SNHLY and CDR2 FYNNEI. CDR3 length: 13 residues. The CDR3 bases are TGTGCCAGCAGTGAAATATCGGGGTCTGGCTACACCTTC. Its translation: CASSEISGSGYTF. The full variable domain, completed using reference TRBV2 and TRBJ1-2, is EPEVTQTPSHQVTQMGQEVILRCVPISNHLYFYWYRQILGQKVEFLVSFYNNEISEKSEIFDDQFSVERPDGSNFTLKIRSTKLEDSAMYFCASSEISGSGYTFGSGTRLTVV.

This rearrangement joins TRBV29-1 to TRBJ1-2, with 9 bases matching TRBD1. With V trimmed by 3 bases and J by 2 bases, 1 base remained unmatched. This CDR3 has 13 amino acids. Germline lookup yields CDR1 SQVTM and CDR2 ANQGSEA. CDR3 protein: CSVDGQGNYGYTF. The DNA for the CDR3 is TGCAGCGTTGATGGACAGGGGAACTATGGCTACACCTTC.

This clonotype occurred many times. V is TRBV7-2 and J is TRBJ2-2, with TRBD2 matching over 9 bases. The CDR3 contains 17 residues. Germline V gene data show CDR1 as SGHTA and CDR2 as FQGNSA. With V trimmed by 3 bases and J by 0 bases, 5 bases remained unmatched. CDR3 sequence (DNA): TGTGCCAGCAGCTTTAGGGCTAGCGGGACGAACACCGGGGAGCTGTTTTTT. Amino acid sequence: CASSFRASGTNTGELFF.

CDR3 in DNA: TGCAGTGCTAAATCAGTTTTGGATGCAACTAATGAAAAACTGTTTTTT. This gives the protein CSAKSVLDATNEKLFF. J is TRBJ1-4 and V is TRBV20-1, with D uncertain. Per the germline V gene, CDR1 is DFQATT and CDR2 is SNEGSKA (reference sequence). The V end was cut by 4 bases, the J end by 0 bases, with 15 bases between. CDR3 length equals 16 residues.

This clonotype has ten or more counts. The V call is TRBV7-2, the J call TRBJ2-3; 10 nucleotides match TRBD2. The CDR3 length is 16 residues. V shed 3 bases, J shed 4 bases, and the junction held 7 bases outside the gene matches. Germline V CDR1 and CDR2: SGHTA, FQGNSA. The CDR3 sequence is CASSFTSGVGSDTQYF. Written as DNA, the CDR3 is TGTGCCAGCAGCTTTACTAGCGGGGTAGGGTCAGATACGCAGTATTTT.

Ten or more counts support this clonotype. The chain carries TRBV19 and TRBJ1-1, with 8 bases matching TRBD1. J was trimmed by 3 bases and V by 4 bases; bases with no gene match: 10. CDR3 length equals 16 residues. Germline CDR1 LNHDA, CDR2 SQIVND (reference sequence). For the CDR3, the DNA is TGTGCCAGTAGTAAGGCTGGAGGGGGACAGGACACTGAAGCTTTCTTT. This encodes CASSKAGGGQDTEAFF.

This clonotype came up many times. V is TRBV7-2 and J is TRBJ2-5; D gene ambiguous. V was clipped by 5 bases and J by 2 bases, with 6 bases between them. The CDR3 covers 12 residues. From germline, CDR1 is SGHTA and CDR2 FQGNSA. Here the CDR3 reads CASSPEQETQYF. The CDR3 DNA reads as TGTGCCAGCAGCCCGGAGCAAGAGACCCAGTACTTC.

As to this clonotype: This may stem from a read error, because a much larger clone lies one nucleotide away. This chain joins TRBV6-1 and TRBJ2-6; 9 bases fit TRBD1. Germline V gene lookup returns CDR1 MNHNS and CDR2 SASEGT. The CDR3 sequence is 17 residues long. The CDR3 DNA sequence: TGTGCCAGCAGTTATGACAGGGGGTCAGGTGGGGCCAACGCCCTGACTTTC. Protein sequence: CASSYDRGSGGANALTF.

This sequence joins TRBV25-1 and TRBJ2-3; no firm D call. Trimming took 3 bases from V and 5 from J, leaving 6 bases between them. CDR3 length: 12 amino acids. Germline-derived CDR1 and CDR2 are MGHDK and SYGVNS. The CDR3 DNA sequence: TGTGCCAGCAGTGAGTATAGAGATACGCAGTATTTT. This gives the protein CASSEYRDTQYF.

For the CDR3, the DNA is TGTGCCAGCTCCCCCGGGACCCAAGATGGCTACACCTTC. Residues: CASSPGTQDGYTF. This chain links TRBV18 with TRBJ1-2, with D perhaps matching TRBD1 (5 bases). V was shortened by 6 bases and J by 6 bases, with 14 bases between the two germline ends. CDR1 is KGHSH and CDR2 is LQKENI in the germline V gene. This CDR3 region has 13 residues.